A single sample is the source of the 19 T cell receptor beta chains below, sequenced in a study of T cell responses to AZD1222 COVID-19 vaccine. This table comes from immunoSEQ multiplex PCR, and its TCRdb copy is limited to in-frame clones, with some not included. The sample includes around 200,000 clones, just over 85% of them seen just once. The sequencing here drew on peripheral blood, taken on day 0 of AZD1222 vaccination. These TCRs come from an adult in good health.

This chain links TRBV4-3 with TRBJ1-2; D gene ambiguous. The CDR3 totals 15 residues. V was trimmed by 1 base and J by 3 bases, leaving 12 bases between them. Per the germline V gene, CDR1 is LGHNA and CDR2 is YSLEER. The chain's CDR3 is CASSQVNPVDYGYTF. The CDR3 DNA follows: TGCGCCAGCAGCCAAGTGAACCCGGTGGACTATGGCTACACCTTC.

V gene TRBV24-1 combines with J gene TRBJ1-1; 9 nucleotides align to TRBD1. The V gene end was trimmed by 3 bases and the J gene end by 1 base; junction bases not matched to a gene: 2. Germline V gives CDR1 KGHDR, CDR2 SFDVKD. The CDR3 is 15 residues long. The CDR3 reads CATSDPQGANTEAFF. CDR3 DNA: TGTGCCACCAGTGATCCACAGGGGGCGAACACTGAAGCTTTCTTT.

This clone appeared once. Sequence at one end of the junction differs from germline and may be a read error. The chain carries TRBV4-1 and TRBJ1-1; TRBD1 matches 7 bases. The length of the CDR3 is 17 residues. Germline V gene data show CDR1 as MGHRA and CDR2 as YSYEKL. The CDR3 is CASSQTNRPGTEYPLAF. The CDR3 DNA reads as TGCGCCAGCAGCCAAACTAATCGGCCCGGGACAGAGTACCCCTTGGCCTTT.

The CDR3 loop reads CSIVDSYGYTF. In nucleotides, the CDR3 is TGCAGCATCGTTGACTCCTATGGCTACACCTTC. The V call is TRBV29-1, the J call TRBJ1-2, with D hard to call. There are 11 residues in the CDR3. V was trimmed by 8 bases and J by 4 bases, leaving 11 bases between them. Germline-derived CDR1 and CDR2 are SQVTM and ANQGSEA.

This clone has just one count. V and J are TRBV27 and TRBJ2-7; unclear D gene. V shed 8 bases and J shed 0 bases, with 17 bases lying between them. Germline CDR1 reads MNHEY; CDR2 reads SMNVEV (reference sequence). The CDR3 has 15 residues. In nucleotides, the CDR3 is TGTGCCAGCGCGATCGGCATGTTAAACTCCTACGAGCAGTACTTC. This codes for CASAIGMLNSYEQYF.

The chain employs TRBV4-3 and TRBJ1-5; D possibly corresponds to TRBD1 (5 bases). Germline CDR1 and CDR2: LGHNA and YSLEER. This CDR3 has 13 amino acids. Trimming cost V 2 bases and J 6 bases, with 8 bases left between them. This CDR3 is CASSQQGGQPQHF. The CDR3 DNA reads TGCGCCAGCAGCCAACAGGGAGGTCAGCCCCAGCATTTT.

The chain carries TRBV5-1 and TRBJ2-7, with D tentatively TRBD1 (5 bases). The CDR3 is made up of 15 amino acids. Per germline, CDR1 SGHRS and CDR2 YFSETQ. V was clipped by 5 bases and J by 2 bases, with 17 bases between them. As DNA, the CDR3 is TGCGCCAGCAGAGAGCTTATGACAGTTCCCTACGAGCAGTACTTC. This gives the protein CASRELMTVPYEQYF.

The chain uses TRBV7-8 and TRBJ1-1; D may be TRBD1 (6 bases). Germline V gene sequence: CDR1 SGHVS, CDR2 FQNEAQ. The CDR3 runs to 12 residues. The ends were cut back, 3 bases at V and 8 bases at J, with 10 bases in the middle. CDR3: CASSFDRREAFF. CDR3 DNA sequence: TGTGCCAGCAGCTTCGACAGGAGGGAAGCTTTCTTT.

This clone has just one count. J is TRBJ2-7 and V is TRBV9; 7 bases fit TRBD1. The V segment lost 0 bases and the J segment 0 bases; nucleotides outside the gene matches: 6. Germline V gene lookup returns CDR1 SGDLS and CDR2 YYNGEE. The CDR3 spans 16 residues. The CDR3 coding sequence is TGTGCCAGCAGCGTAGAGGGGGCCTTAAGCTCCTACGAGCAGTACTTC. Translating it yields CASSVEGALSSYEQYF.

The genes are TRBV19 and TRBJ1-4; a weak D match, TRBD1 (5 bases). The length of the CDR3 is 15 residues. V dropped 3 bases and J dropped 2 bases, with 10 bases sitting between them. Germline CDR1 and CDR2: LNHDA and SQIVND (reference sequence). The CDR3 DNA is TGTGCCAGTAGTATTAGCGGGGACACTAATGAAAAACTGTTTTTT. Its translation: CASSISGDTNEKLFF.

The genes are TRBV5-1 and TRBJ2-7; 7 nucleotides agree with TRBD2. Germline V gives CDR1 SGHRS, CDR2 YFSETQ. V gave up 6 bases and J gave up 6 bases; unmatched junction bases: 21. The CDR3 sequence is 17 residues long. The CDR3 nucleotides read TGCGCCAGCACCTCTGATGGGAGGGGAACCTCTGGGGGCGAGCAGTACTTC. This codes for CASTSDGRGTSGGEQYF. Full variable domain (remainder filled in from reference TRBV5-1 and TRBJ2-7): KAGVTQTPRYLIKTRGQQVTLSCSPISGHRSVSWYQQTPGQGLQFLFEYFSETQRNKGNFPGRFSGRQFSNSRSEMNVSTLELGDSALYLCASTSDGRGTSGGEQYFGPGTRLTVT.

This clone was seen once. The CDR3 region has the DNA TGTGCCAGTCGGACTAGCGGGGGCCTCACAGATACGCAGTATTTT. It is translated as CASRTSGGLTDTQYF. V and J are TRBV19 and TRBJ2-3; 13 nucleotides agree with TRBD2. The germline gives CDR1 LNHDA, CDR2 SQIVND (reference sequence). The CDR3 runs to 15 residues. The V gene end was trimmed by 8 bases and the J gene end by 2 bases; junction bases not matched to a gene: 4.

The chain has TRBV28 and TRBJ1-5; TRBD1 might be the D (6 bases). V lost 8 bases and J lost 5, with 13 bases in between. Germline V gene sequence: CDR1 MDHEN, CDR2 SYDVKM. CDR3 size: 13 residues. Here the CDR3 DNA reads TGTGCCAGCCATTGGGGGCTCGATCAGCCCCAGCATTTT. This gives the protein CASHWGLDQPQHF.

V and J are TRBV5-1 and TRBJ2-7; 12 bases agree with TRBD2. The CDR3 runs 17 residues. Per germline, CDR1 SGHRS and CDR2 YFSETQ. V lost 4 bases and J lost 2; bases outside the gene matches: 10. CDR3 residues: CASSGGLAGIGPYEQYF. The CDR3 nucleotides read TGCGCCAGCAGCGGGGGACTAGCGGGTATTGGGCCCTACGAGCAGTACTTC.

Of note for this clone: Its ends do not fully match the called genes, so a read error is possible. J is TRBJ1-1 and V is TRBV24-1; perhaps TRBD1 as D (5 bases). The V gene's germline CDR1 is KGHDR and CDR2 SFDVKD. The CDR3 spans 13 residues. The CDR3 protein is CATLSPDSTKAFF. The CDR3 DNA reads TGTGCCACTCTATCACCAGACAGCACTAAAGCTTTCTTT.

This clone was detected once. The V call is TRBV11-1, the J call TRBJ1-1; D remains ambiguous. The CDR3 runs to 16 residues. Germline V gene data show CDR1 as SGHAT and CDR2 as FQDESV (reference sequence). The germline V and J ends were trimmed by 1 base and 1 base, with 13 bases remaining between them. The DNA for the CDR3 is TGTGCCAGCAGCTTAGTCCAGTTTGCGGGGAACACTGAAGCTTTCTTT. Translation gives CASSLVQFAGNTEAFF.

The chain uses TRBV4-2 and TRBJ1-2; 7 nucleotides match TRBD1. Looked up from germline, CDR1 is LGHNA and CDR2 is YNFKEQ. The V segment lost 3 bases and the J segment 0 bases; nucleotides outside the gene matches: 4. This CDR3 has 15 residues. The CDR3, as DNA: TGTGCCAGCAGCCACCCGGACAGGCCTAACTATGGCTACACCTTC. It specifies CASSHPDRPNYGYTF.

This chain joins TRBV13 and TRBJ1-5, with D perhaps TRBD1 (5 bases). The CDR3 spans 13 residues. From germline, CDR1 is PRHDT and CDR2 FYEKMQ (reference sequence). Trimming removed 4 bases at V and 2 bases at J, with 6 bases between. Written as DNA, the CDR3 is TGTGCCAGCAGCTCGACAGGCAATCAGCCCCAGCATTTT. Protein product: CASSSTGNQPQHF. The entire variable domain, with the rest obtained from reference TRBV13 and TRBJ1-5, is as follows: AAGVIQSPRHLIKEKRETATLKCYPIPRHDTVYWYQQGPGQDPQFLISFYEKMQSDKGSIPDRFSAQQFSDYHSELNMSSLELGDSALYFCASSSTGNQPQHFGDGTRLSIL.

V usage is TRBV7-8 and J usage is TRBJ2-7; D tentatively reads TRBD1 or TRBD2 (6 bases each). From germline, CDR1 is SGHVS and CDR2 FQNEAQ. Between the trimmed V and J ends, which lost 5 bases and 5 bases, there was a span of 16 bases. This CDR3 has 14 amino acids. This CDR3 reads CASSASGGRNEQYF. DNA for the CDR3: TGTGCCAGCAGCGCGTCCGGGGGCCGAAACGAGCAGTACTTC.